Sequencing of this TCR beta chain was carried out in a study of patients and donors after allogeneic stem cell transplantation. The germline V gene encodes CDR1 SGHVS and CDR2 FQNEAQ. The J segment lost 4 bases and the V segment lost 2 bases, leaving 3 bases of the junction unmatched. This CDR3 has 15 residues. TCRdb processed the RT-PCR reads anew with MiXCR; each CDR3 protein has one entry. The table records some 880,000 distinct CDR3 sequences, around 17% of them present only once. The sequence came from a human donor who was either an allogeneic HSCT recipient or a stem cell or donor lymphocyte infusion donor (not recorded which). It is not recorded whose cells these are; they may come from a transplant donor. Material: blood, either unsorted or a sorted T cell fraction (not recorded which). The chain joins TRBV7-8 to TRBJ2-3, with 10 bases lining up with TRBD2. For the CDR3, the DNA is TGTGCCAGCAGCTTAAAGCGGGGGGGGGCAGATACGCAGTATTTT. Its protein product is CASSLKRGGADTQYF.